Presented here are 3 T cell receptor beta chains from one specimen sequenced in a study of blood T cells in healthy people across ages. Combining a sample-barcoded 5' primer with a J-beta primer mix, a second PCR ran for roughly 7 to 11 cycles. TCRdb called the 5' RACE reads again in MiXCR, with one record for every CDR3 protein. Of about 640,000 distinct CDR3 sequences in the sample, around three fifths were seen once. Sequenced material: blood. The receptors were gathered from a man aged 55 to 70 in good health.

This sequence joins TRBV5-1 and TRBJ2-4; 11 bases line up with TRBD2. The ends lost 0 bases at V and 3 bases at J; junction bases unmatched: 2. The CDR3 covers 16 residues. Germline CDR1 is SGHRS and CDR2 is YFSETQ. CDR3 sequence reads: CASSLALAGGKNIQYF. The CDR3 DNA reads TGCGCCAGCAGCTTGGCGCTAGCGGGGGGCAAAAACATTCAGTACTTC.

This clonotype was found once. This chain links TRBV9 with TRBJ2-6; D might be TRBD1 or TRBD2, each matching 5 bases. V was cut by 0 bases and J by 4 bases, with 11 bases left in between. Germline V lookup: CDR1 SGDLS, CDR2 YYNGEE. This CDR3 spans 16 amino acids. The CDR3 coding sequence is TGTGCCAGCAGCGTAGGAAGAGGGGCCGGGGCCAACGTCCTGACTTTC. Protein product: CASSVGRGAGANVLTF.

The chain is built from TRBV6-1 and TRBJ1-1; a possible D gene is TRBD1 (6 bases). This CDR3 has 13 amino acids. V was cut by 6 bases and J by 4 bases, with 12 bases left in between. Germline loops: CDR1 MNHNS, CDR2 SASEGT. The CDR3 DNA reads TGTGCCAGCAGGCGGACAGAGACCACTGAAGCTTTCTTT. This gives the protein CASRRTETTEAFF.